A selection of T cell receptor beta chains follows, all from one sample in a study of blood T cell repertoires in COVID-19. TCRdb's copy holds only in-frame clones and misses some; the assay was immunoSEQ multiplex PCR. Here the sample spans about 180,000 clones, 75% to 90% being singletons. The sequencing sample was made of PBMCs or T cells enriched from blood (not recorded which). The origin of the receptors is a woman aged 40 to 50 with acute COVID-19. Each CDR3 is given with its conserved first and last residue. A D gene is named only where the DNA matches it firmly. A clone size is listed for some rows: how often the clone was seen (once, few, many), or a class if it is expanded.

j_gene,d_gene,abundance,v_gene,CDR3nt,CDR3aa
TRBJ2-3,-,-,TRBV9,TGTGCCAGCAACCACCCGGGGAGCACAGATACGCAGTATTTT,CASNHPGSTDTQYF
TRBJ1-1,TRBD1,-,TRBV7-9,TGTGCCAGCAGCTTACCGGGACAGGGGGTTCCTGAAGCTTTCTTT,CASSLPGQGVPEAFF
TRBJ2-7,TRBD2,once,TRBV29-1,TGCAGCGTTGAGGGAGCGGGAGGACCCGAGCAGTACTTC,CSVEGAGGPEQYF
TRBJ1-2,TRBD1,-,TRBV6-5,TGTGCCAGCAGTTCCCCTACAGGGGGCGATTGGGGCTACACCTTC,CASSSPTGGDWGYTF
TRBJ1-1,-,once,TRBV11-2,TGTGCCAGCAGCTTAGGCAGAGAAGCTTTCTTT,CASSLGREAFF
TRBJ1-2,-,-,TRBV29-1,TGCAGCGTACGCCAGGGGAATGGCTACACCTTC,CSVRQGNGYTF
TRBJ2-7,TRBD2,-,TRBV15,TGTGCCACCAGCAGAGCTTTCGGACTAGACTACTACGAGCAGTACTTC,CATSRAFGLDYYEQYF
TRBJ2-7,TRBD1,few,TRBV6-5,TGTGCCAGCAGTTCCGGGACAGGGGGCGGCGAGCAGTACTTC,CASSSGTGGGEQYF
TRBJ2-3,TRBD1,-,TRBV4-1,TGCGCCAGCAGCCAGATAACGTCCTCCGGGACAGGGAGGACAGATACGCAGTATTTT,CASSQITSSGTGRTDTQYF
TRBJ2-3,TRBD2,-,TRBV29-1,TGCAGCGTCGGTAGCGGGGCGAGGACAGATACGCAGTATTTT,CSVGSGARTDTQYF
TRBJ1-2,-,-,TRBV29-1,TGCAGCGTTGATTCAGGGATCCAAGGTATCGACTATGGCTACACCTTC,CSVDSGIQGIDYGYTF
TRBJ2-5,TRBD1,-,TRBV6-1,TGTGCCAGCAGTGAAACGGCAGGGGGCATGGAAGAGACCCAGTACTTC,CASSETAGGMEETQYF
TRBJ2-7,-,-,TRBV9,TGTGCCAGCAGCGCCGAGGGAAGTGATCCCTACGAGCAGTACTTC,CASSAEGSDPYEQYF
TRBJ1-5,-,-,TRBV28,TGTGCCAGCAGTTTGACAAGCAATCAGCCCCAGCATTTT,CASSLTSNQPQHF
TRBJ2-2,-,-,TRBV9,TGTGCCAGCAGCGTAGTAGGTGACACCCCAACGGTAGAGCTGTTTTTT,CASSVVGDTPTVELFF
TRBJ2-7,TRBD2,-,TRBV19,TGTGCCAGTACTAAGACTAGCGGGGAGTCCTACGAGCAGTACTTC,CASTKTSGESYEQYF
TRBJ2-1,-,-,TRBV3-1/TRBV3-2,TGTGCCAGCAGCCAAGCTGGGGGCACTGAGCAGTTCTTC,CASSQAGGTEQFF
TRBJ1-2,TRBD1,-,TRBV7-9,TGTGCCAGCAGCTTAGGTCAGGGGGCAACTAACTATGGCTACACCTTC,CASSLGQGATNYGYTF
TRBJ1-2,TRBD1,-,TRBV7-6,TGTGCCAGCAGCCGACTTCAGGGACAGGGATCTTTCTATGGCTACACCTTC,CASSRLQGQGSFYGYTF
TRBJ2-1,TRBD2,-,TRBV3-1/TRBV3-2,TGTGCCAGCACCGGACTAGCGGGAGCGTCCGATGAGCAGTTCTTC,CASTGLAGASDEQFF
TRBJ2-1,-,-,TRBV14,TGTGCCAGCAAAAAAACCCTAGCAGATAATGAGCAGTTCTTC,CASKKTLADNEQFF
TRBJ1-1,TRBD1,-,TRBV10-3,TGTGCCATCAGAGACAGGGCTGGCACTGAAGCTTTCTTT,CAIRDRAGTEAFF
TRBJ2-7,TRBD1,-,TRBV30,TGTGCCTGGAGTGACAGGGGGGCCTACGAGCAGTACTTC,CAWSDRGAYEQYF
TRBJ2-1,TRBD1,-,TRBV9,TGTGCCAGCAGCGCCCGGGACAGGTCCTACAATGAGCAGTTCTTC,CASSARDRSYNEQFF
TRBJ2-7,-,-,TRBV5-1,TGCGCCAGCAGCCCGGCTGGGGGCCCCTACGAGCAGTACTTC,CASSPAGGPYEQYF
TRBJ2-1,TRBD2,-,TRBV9,TGTGCCAGCAGCGTGGCTAGCGGGAGCTCTAGGTATGAGCAGTTCTTC,CASSVASGSSRYEQFF
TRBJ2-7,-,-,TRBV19,TGTGCCAGTAGTATAGATCTCGGTTCCTCCTACGAGCAGTACTTC,CASSIDLGSSYEQYF